This T cell receptor beta chain was profiled in a study of cytomegalovirus exposure and HLA in healthy donors (dated by TCRdb to between 2016 and 2019). General notes on the study: An earlier analysis of around 600 of the donors reported roughly 300 Gb of sequence data and 117 million unique TCR beta sequences from roughly 200 million T cells. An early release that covered about 600 HLA-typed donors contained around 330 gigabases of sequencing data and some 87 million unique TCR sequences. The genetic ancestry cluster associated with self-reported Caucasian donors included roughly 84% of the approximately 430 genotyped donors. The study was designed to test whether signatures of past pathogen exposure could be identified by cataloging public T cell receptors. The study used immunosequencing to profile the T cell repertoires of approximately 650 subjects and linked those repertoires to cytomegalovirus serostatus. A separate validation cohort of roughly 110 different subjects was used in addition to the 666-subject first cohort. To predict cytomegalovirus infection status, the study brought together high-throughput TCR immunosequencing, statistical association of individual TCRs with disease status, and machine learning. To study patterns of TCR occurrence, a later analysis re-analyzed previously published TCR beta repertoires from around 700 donors and added high-resolution HLA genotyping. In the later analysis, no new phenotypic data were used to find candidate immune exposures; instead, reliance was placed on TCR beta sequences and their occurrence across donors. An earlier analysis of approximately 500 of the donors applied high-throughput TCR beta sequencing to assess whether each TCR beta V gene segment acted as functional or pseudogenic. Alongside the repertoire data, information on donor age, sex, ethnicity and CMV serostatus was compiled. A later genetic analysis used genome-wide SNP genotypes for about 65% of the roughly 700 donors, treating that subset as a discovery cohort. All discovery cohort repertoires had been generated using a single sequencing platform. HLA typing included class I and class II loci at four-digit resolution. The number of donors typed differed by locus, with roughly 629-640 for A, B, C, DRB1 and DQB1, 522 for DQA1, some 570 for DPA1, and about 450 for DPB1. Roughly 5 DR-DQ haplotypes were handled as single units for association and clustering, since linkage in the cohort was strong. Among about 410 genotyped donors of the cohort, an average of approximately 240,000 unique TCR beta nucleotide sequences was sequenced per donor, of which about 20% were non-productive.

Library construction relied on the immunoSEQ multiplex PCR assay. The multiplex PCR relied on a mix of 60 forward primers for TCR Vbeta segments and 13 reverse primers for TCR Jbeta segments. A multiplex PCR assay on genomic DNA amplified the CDR3 region of rearranged TCR beta genes. The amplified TCR beta libraries were sequenced on the Illumina HiSeq System as 87-base-pair reads. From the authors' description of their analysis: A later analysis tallied 75 million to 85 million unique TCR beta chains across the 640 or so repertoires, and about 12 million of those chains were shared by two or more donors. To remove PCR and sequencing errors, raw reads were error-corrected and collapsed into unique sequences using a nearest-neighbor algorithm that merged closely related sequences. V, D and J gene segments were assigned by aligning CDR3 sequences to IMGT reference sequences. For a sequence to be retained, a match of at least six nucleotides was required to both a V gene segment and a J gene segment. Rearrangements were classified as productive when the CDR3 lacked stop codons and remained in frame with V and J, and all other rearrangements were classified as non-productive. CDR3 was defined according to IMGT convention as the region running from the second conserved V-encoded cysteine to the conserved J-encoded phenylalanine. The earlier analysis of about 560 of the donors excluded any sequence lacking an unambiguous match to a single V gene segment. An earlier analysis of several hundred of the donors called V segments functional above 56.7% productive rearrangements and segregating when the between-donor standard deviation exceeded 5%. A statistical classification framework was developed to diagnose cytomegalovirus status using the catalog of TCR beta chain sequences. V and J gene assignment, in a later analysis, came from comparing TCR nucleotide sequences with IMGT/GENE-DB human TR gene sequences. The TCRdist pipeline was used in a later analysis to assign CDR3 sequences and most-parsimonious VDJ recombination scenarios. In a later analysis, each TCR beta chain was defined by its CDR3 amino acid sequence together with its V-gene family, and reads without a unique V-gene family were excluded. A later analysis removed 550 to 650 highly shared, low-generation-probability nucleotide sequences to deal with suspected cross-contamination and a sequencing artifact. For each public chain, a later analysis derived a clonal expansion index from normalized ranks of inferred template counts within each repertoire. Generation probabilities in a later analysis came from a VDJ recombination model fitted to out-of-frame rearrangements, and those results were checked against IGoR. Hypergeometric tests were used in a later analysis to score TCR-TCR, TCR-HLA and TCR-CMV co-occurrence, with a repertoire-size bias correction applied to the TCR pairs. In a later analysis, false discovery rates were estimated by permuting HLA or CMV assignments 20 times. A later analysis grouped co-occurring TCRs with DBSCAN, adding TCRdist sequence similarity when clustering within HLA-allele-positive subsets. Repertoires with fewer than 30,000 or more than 120,000 public chains, plus five repertoires with anomalous nucleotide sharing, were excluded from co-occurrence clustering. TCRdb mirrors the immuneACCESS table, restricted to in-frame sequences. Some clones are absent from its copies; in checked studies, under half trace to an unresolved V gene, and the reason for the others is unknown. That table is the source of V, J and clone size, and D and trimming were worked out from the DNA. The sample has more than 85,000 clones on record, under 80% of them singletons. The ten largest clones add up to approximately 4.8% of the sample.

For this chain, trimming is 6 bases at the V end and 1 base at the J end, and the number of junction bases without a gene match is 27. Its CDR3 holds 22 amino acids, cysteine through phenylalanine. Solely the CDR3 DNA is kept, with 66 bases framed from the first base. With regard to this clone: Its antigen target is currently unknown. No much larger clone is present one base from it, and per-base qualities are unavailable.

The cohort was made up of 666 healthy bone marrow donors. All cohort members were sampled while nominally healthy, although unrecorded immune exposures were likely present. The donor tested CMV seropositive and was one of the 289 seropositive cohort members. A peripheral blood sample was collected from each donor, and TCR beta sequencing was performed on peripheral blood mononuclear cells. Genomic DNA was extracted from the blood cell samples with the Qiagen DNeasy Blood Extraction Kit. The paper as a whole reports these results and caveats: Because HLA typing was unavailable for some donors at each locus, only the typed subset was used in association tests. According to the authors, the approach could potentially be generalized to other disease states and immunological phenotypes. Some IMGT-functional V segments, including TRBV6-2 and TRBV6-3, could not be distinguished by the 87-base-pair reads and were therefore excluded. In a later analysis, TCR association rates were found to vary across HLA loci, with the most associated TCRs seen for DRB1 alleles and the fewest for HLA-C alleles. Strong co-occurrence of HLA alleles, especially DR and DQ, made assigning TCR associations to individual alleles difficult. A further reported finding was that TCR beta sequences accurately predicted the HLA-A and HLA-B alleles for most subjects in the first cohort. In both the original and validation cohorts, the classifier was reported to diagnose cytomegalovirus status with high specificity and sensitivity. In vitro tests confirmed that a few of the cytomegalovirus-associated TCR beta chains recognize cytomegalovirus antigens. According to a later genetic analysis, donors in an Asian-associated ancestry cluster had fewer N-insertions in productive TCRs than the roughly 700-donor mean. The study gave a list of some 150 TCR beta chains associated with cytomegalovirus. In a later analysis, several top co-occurrence clusters were reported to appear linked to parvovirus B19, influenza, CMV and Epstein-Barr virus. A cluster of highly shared sequence variants was judged likely to represent a technical artifact of the sequencing pipeline. Roughly uniform sequencing depth across donors was assumed in presence/absence analyses, although this assumption may not hold. The earlier analysis of some 560 of the donors excluded roughly 17 rarely observed V segments, including chromosome 9 orphons, because counts were too low. This cohort had only TCR beta chains sequenced, and the lack of alpha or paired-chain data limited which features could be detected. CMV serostatus was the only immune exposure information available for the cohort. According to a later analysis, most CMV-associated TCR beta chains appeared to be HLA-restricted, and the HLA associations seemed to be driven largely by CMV exposure. Linkage disequilibrium might explain the correlated functional status among segregating V segments, but an unknown experimental factor could not be ruled out. In a later analysis, HLA-associated TCR beta chains were found to be more clonally expanded and to have lower generation probabilities than equally common non-associated chains. In an earlier analysis of 587 of the donors, most TCR beta V segments appeared in productive rearrangements about 87% or about 30% of the time, broadly matching IMGT annotations. While some public TCRs were present in many individuals, most TCR sequences turned up only very rarely across donors. Specific HLA alleles were associated with around 18,000 TCR beta sequences at a false discovery rate of 0.05 in a later analysis. A later genetic analysis associated a missense DCLRE1C variant with V-gene and J-gene trimming of TCR beta chains, and an independent cohort replicated the association.

Sequencing used PBMCs. The receptor was derived from a woman aged 18-29 years in good health and CMV-seropositive. This receptor chain uses TRBV23-1 and TRBJ1-1, with 9 bases in between that match TRBD1. Being an ORF, TRBV23-1 has a function that is uncertain. The CDR3 protein sequence reads: CASRPNWWVDRGKSWQNTEAFF. Read as DNA, the sequence is TGCGCCAGCAGGCCCAATTGGTGGGTAGACAGGGGGAAAAGCTGGCAGAACACTGAAGCTTTCTTT.